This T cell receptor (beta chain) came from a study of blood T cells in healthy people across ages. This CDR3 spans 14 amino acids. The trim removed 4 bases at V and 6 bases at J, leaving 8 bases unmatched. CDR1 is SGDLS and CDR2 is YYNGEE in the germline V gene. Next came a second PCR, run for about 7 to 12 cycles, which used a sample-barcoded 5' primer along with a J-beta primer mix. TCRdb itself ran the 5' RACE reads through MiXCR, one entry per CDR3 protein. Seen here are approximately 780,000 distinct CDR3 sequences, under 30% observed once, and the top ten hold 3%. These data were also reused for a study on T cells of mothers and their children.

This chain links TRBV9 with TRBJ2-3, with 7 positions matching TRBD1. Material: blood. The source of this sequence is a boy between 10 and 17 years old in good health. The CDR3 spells CASSPRQGWDTQYF. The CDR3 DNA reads TGTGCCAGCAGCCCGCGACAGGGATGGGATACGCAGTATTTT.